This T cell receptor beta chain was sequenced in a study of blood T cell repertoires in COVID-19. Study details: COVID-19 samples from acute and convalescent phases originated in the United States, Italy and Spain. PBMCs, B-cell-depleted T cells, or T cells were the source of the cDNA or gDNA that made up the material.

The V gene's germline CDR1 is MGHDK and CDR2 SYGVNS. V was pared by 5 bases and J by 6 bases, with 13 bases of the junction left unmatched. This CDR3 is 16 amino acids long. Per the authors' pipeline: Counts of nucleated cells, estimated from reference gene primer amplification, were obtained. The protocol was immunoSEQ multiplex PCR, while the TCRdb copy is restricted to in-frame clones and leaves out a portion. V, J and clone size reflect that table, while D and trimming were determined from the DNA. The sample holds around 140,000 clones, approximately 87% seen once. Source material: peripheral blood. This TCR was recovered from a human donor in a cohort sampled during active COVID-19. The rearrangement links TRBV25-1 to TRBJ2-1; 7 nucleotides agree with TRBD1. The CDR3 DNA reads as TGTGCCAGCAGTCAGATGACCGGGACAGTTGCCAATGAGCAGTTCTTC. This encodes CASSQMTGTVANEQFF.